Listed below are T cell receptor beta chains from one sample, sequenced in a study of T-cell reconstitution after alpha-beta-depleted transplantation in children. TCRdb used MiXCR to reprocess the PCR reads, holding one entry per CDR3 protein. There are around 450,000 distinct CDR3 sequences in the sample; about 17% occur only once, and roughly 29% lies in the top ten. The sequenced sample was PBMCs, mostly from graft donor cells, obtained 360 days after TCRalphabeta/CD19-depleted stem cell transplant. These receptor sequences come from a boy less than two years old who had a stem cell transplant for Wiskott-Aldrich syndrome, so the T cells may come from the graft donor. CDR3s include the opening cysteine and the closing phenylalanine or tryptophan. Fields, in order: clone size, D gene, J gene, V gene, CDR3 protein, CDR3 DNA. A D gene is named only where the DNA matches it firmly. Rows may omit the clone size; those that give it use once, few, many or a size class.

>NA|NA|TRBJ2-5|TRBV10-3
CAITERRGSRETQYF
TGTGCCATCACCGAACGTAGGGGAAGTCGAGAGACCCAGTACTTC
>few|NA|TRBJ2-7|TRBV5-1
CASRPTEWGEQYF
TGCGCCAGCAGACCGACAGAATGGGGCGAGCAGTACTTC
>NA|NA|TRBJ2-1|TRBV9
CASSVRTNVEDEQFF
TGTGCCAGCAGCGTAAGGACCAATGTGGAGGATGAGCAGTTCTTC
>NA|NA|TRBJ2-2|TRBV5-1
CASSLDSWNAGELFF
TGCGCCAGCAGCTTGGACAGCTGGAACGCCGGGGAGCTGTTTTTT
>NA|NA|TRBJ2-3|TRBV12-3/TRBV12-4
CASSPRRVWTQYF
TGTGCCAGCAGTCCACGTAGGGTTTGGACGCAGTATTTT
>few|NA|TRBJ1-1|TRBV7-9
CAGGGYSTEAFF
TGTGCGGGCGGCGGGTACAGCACTGAAGCTTTCTTT
>many|TRBD1|TRBJ1-5|TRBV6-5
CASSYSQGFQPQHF
TGTGCCAGCAGTTACTCACAGGGGTTTCAGCCCCAGCATTTT
>once|NA|TRBJ2-1|TRBV6-2/TRBV6-3
CASRRTKYYNEQFF
TGTGCCAGCCGTCGGACTAAGTATTACAATGAGCAGTTCTTC
>NA|NA|TRBJ2-7|TRBV14
CASSQFKVSYEQYF
TGTGCCAGCAGCCAGTTCAAGGTCTCCTACGAGCAGTACTTC
>NA|NA|TRBJ2-1|TRBV5-1
CASSLISKWGNEQFF
TGCGCCAGCAGCTTGATTTCCAAGTGGGGGAATGAGCAGTTCTTC
>few|TRBD2|TRBJ2-7|TRBV15
CATSKIPGLAGHEQYF
TGTGCCACCAGCAAAATTCCGGGACTAGCGGGCCACGAGCAGTACTTC
>NA|NA|TRBJ1-1|TRBV4-3
CASSQEGVTEAFF
TGCGCCAGCAGCCAAGAGGGGGTAACGGAAGCTTTCTTT
>NA|NA|TRBJ2-7|TRBV7-9
CASSSGLRAYEQYF
TGTGCCAGCAGCTCGGGACTTAGGGCCTACGAGCAGTACTTC
>few|TRBD1|TRBJ1-6|TRBV5-1
CASSLVQGAFGNSPLHF
TGCGCCAGCAGCTTGGTACAGGGGGCCTTCGGGAATTCACCCCTCCACTTT
>few|NA|TRBJ1-5|TRBV7-9
CASSIKGGDQPQHF
TGTGCCAGCAGCATTAAGGGGGGGGATCAGCCCCAGCATTTT
>NA|NA|TRBJ2-6|TRBV24-1
CATTVAQEGSDSGANVLTF
TGTGCCACGACCGTAGCCCAAGAAGGTAGTGACTCTGGGGCCAACGTCCTGACTTTC
>NA|NA|TRBJ2-2|TRBV6-2/TRBV6-3
CASSVTGRAGELFF
TGTGCCAGCAGCGTGACAGGGAGGGCCGGGGAGCTGTTTTTT
>NA|NA|TRBJ2-7|TRBV6-2/TRBV6-3
CASSYSSPTSRQYF
TGTGCCAGCAGTTACTCGTCGCCTACCTCGAGGCAGTACTTC
>many|NA|TRBJ2-7|TRBV12-3/TRBV12-4
CASSLGQGVKQYF
TGTGCCAGCAGTTTAGGGCAGGGAGTTAAGCAGTACTTC
>NA|NA|TRBJ2-7|TRBV6-5
CASSYPDKSCEQYF
TGTGCCAGCAGTTACCCGGACAAGTCTTGCGAGCAGTACTTC